This TCR beta chain emerged from a study of cytomegalovirus exposure and HLA in healthy donors. General study findings and limits: The tendency of first-cohort TCR clusters to co-occur in the approximately 110 validation repertoires was the finding of a later analysis. Using the classifier, cytomegalovirus status was reportedly diagnosed with high specificity and sensitivity.

Profiled with immunoSEQ multiplex PCR; TCRdb holds only in-frame clones, not every one. The sample includes around 250,000 clones, around 87% of them seen just once. Per the germline V gene, CDR1 is MDHEN and CDR2 is SYDVKM. Trimming removed 1 base at V and 3 bases at J, with 6 bases between. The CDR3 consists of 13 residues. This clone showed up just a few times. The target antigen is unknown. Separate from the approximately 720-subject first cohort, the roughly 120-subject validation cohort was the one that the donors belonged to. The genes are TRBV28 and TRBJ1-2; D is unresolved. The clonotype comes from a young woman in good health and CMV-seronegative. The specimen was PBMCs. The CDR3 here is CASSLLDYYGYTF. The CDR3 DNA reads TGTGCCAGCAGTTTATTAGACTACTATGGCTACACCTTC.